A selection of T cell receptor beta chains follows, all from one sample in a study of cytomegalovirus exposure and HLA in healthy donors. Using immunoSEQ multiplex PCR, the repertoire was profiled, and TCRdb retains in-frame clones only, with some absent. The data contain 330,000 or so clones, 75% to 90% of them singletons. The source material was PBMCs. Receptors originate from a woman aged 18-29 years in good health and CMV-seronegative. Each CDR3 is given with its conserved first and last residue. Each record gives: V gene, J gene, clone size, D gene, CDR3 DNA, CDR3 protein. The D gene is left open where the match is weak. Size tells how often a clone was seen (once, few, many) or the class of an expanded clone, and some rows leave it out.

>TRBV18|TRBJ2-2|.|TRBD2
TGTGCCAGCTCACCACAAACTAGCGGGAACACCGGGGAGCTGTTTTTT
CASSPQTSGNTGELFF
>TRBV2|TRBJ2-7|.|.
TGTGCCAGCAGTCGGGACTACGAGCAGTACTTC
CASSRDYEQYF
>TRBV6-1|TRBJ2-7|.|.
TGTGCCAGCAGTGAATACAGAACCCCCTACGAGCAGTACTTC
CASSEYRTPYEQYF
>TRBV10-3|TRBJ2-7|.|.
TGTGCCATCAGGCCCGGGAGTACCGTGGGGGAGCAGTACTTC
CAIRPGSTVGEQYF
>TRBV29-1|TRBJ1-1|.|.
TGCAGCGTTGAGGGCTCCCCGGCGAACACTGAAGCTTTCTTT
CSVEGSPANTEAFF
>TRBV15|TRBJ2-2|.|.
TGTGCCACCAGCAGAGATACTTTCGGGGGAAAAACCCCCCCTGTGGCCGGGGAGCTGTTTTTT
CATSRDTFGGKTPPVAGELFF
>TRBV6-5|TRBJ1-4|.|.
TGTGCCAGCAGTAACCGGGTTACTAATGAAAAACTGTTTTTT
CASSNRVTNEKLFF
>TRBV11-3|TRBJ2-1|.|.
TGTGCCAGCAGCCGCGCGGGCGGGATGGAGCAGTTCTTC
CASSRAGGMEQFF
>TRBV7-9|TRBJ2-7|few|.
TGTGCCAGCAGCTTAGCTGAGCTGTTCTACGAGCAGTACTTC
CASSLAELFYEQYF
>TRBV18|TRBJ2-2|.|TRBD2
TGTGCCAGCTCACCCAACGCGGGAGCGAACACCGGGGAGCTGTTTTTT
CASSPNAGANTGELFF
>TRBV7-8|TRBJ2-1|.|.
TGTGCCAGCAGCTTAAGGACCCATCCATCGAGGGATCTCTCCGACAATGAGCAGTTCTTC
CASSLRTHPSRDLSDNEQFF
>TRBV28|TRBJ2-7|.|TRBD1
TGTGCCAGCAGTTCCGCAGGGACAGACCGATACGAGCAGTACTTC
CASSSAGTDRYEQYF
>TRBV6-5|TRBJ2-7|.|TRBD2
TGTGCCAGCAGTTACGGGGGGGAAGGCAATTACGAGCAGTACTTC
CASSYGGEGNYEQYF
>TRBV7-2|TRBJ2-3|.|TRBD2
TGTGCCAGCAGCCCTCCGGACCGGCGGGAGGGCCATGATACGCAGTATTTT
CASSPPDRREGHDTQYF
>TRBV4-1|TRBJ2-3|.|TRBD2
TGCGCCAGCAGCCGTCAAGCGGGAGGGGGTGCAGATACGCAGTATTTT
CASSRQAGGGADTQYF
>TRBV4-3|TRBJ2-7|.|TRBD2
TGCGCCAGCAGCCAAGTCCAGCGGGAGAAACCCTACGAGCAGTACTTC
CASSQVQREKPYEQYF
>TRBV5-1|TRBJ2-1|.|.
TGCGCCAGCAGCTTGGAGGGAACCGGGGCCTACAATGAGCAGTTCTTC
CASSLEGTGAYNEQFF
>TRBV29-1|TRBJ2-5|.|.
TGCAGCGCTGGGGCGGTAGAAGAGACCCAGTACTTC
CSAGAVEETQYF
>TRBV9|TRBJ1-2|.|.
TGTGCCAGCAGCGTAGACCAGGGGAGCTATGGCTACACCTTC
CASSVDQGSYGYTF
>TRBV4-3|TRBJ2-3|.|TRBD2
TGCGCCAGCAGCCATTCTAGCGGGAGTTCAGATACGCAGTATTTT
CASSHSSGSSDTQYF
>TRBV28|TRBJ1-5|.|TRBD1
TGTGCCAGCAGTTTAAGTAGGACAGGGGGGTCCTCAGGGCATTTT
CASSLSRTGGSSGHF
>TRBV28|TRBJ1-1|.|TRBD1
TGTGCCAGCAGTTCAGAGAGGGACAGGAGGGGAGAAGCTTTCTTT
CASSSERDRRGEAFF
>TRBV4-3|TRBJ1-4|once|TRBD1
TGCGCCAGCAGCCAAGGGATGACAGGGGAGGGTGCAACTAATGAAAAACTGTTTTTT
CASSQGMTGEGATNEKLFF
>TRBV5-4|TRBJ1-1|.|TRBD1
TGTGCCAGCAGCTTGGTGGCAGGGGGGAACACTGAAGCTTTCTTT
CASSLVAGGNTEAFF
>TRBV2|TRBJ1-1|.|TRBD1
TGTGCCAGCAGGGCACAGGGGGTCACTGAAGCTTTCTTT
CASRAQGVTEAFF